The clone carrying this T cell receptor (beta chain) has only a few counts. TCRdb fed the 5' RACE reads into MiXCR, producing one record per CDR3 protein. The table includes hundreds of thousands of distinct CDR3 sequences, under 9% detected once. The sample originates from a study of T cells after yellow fever vaccination. The clonotype comes from a man between 18 and 29 years old who received the YFV17D yellow fever vaccine. This material consisted of CD4+ T cells sorted from PBMCs, taken 5 days after the yellow fever booster vaccination.

In DNA form, the CDR3 reads TGTGCCAGCAGCCAAGTTAGAGGACAGGGAGGTAATGAGCAGTTCTTC. Amino acids: CASSQVRGQGGNEQFF. This chain uses TRBV3-1 with TRBJ2-1, with 8 bases matching TRBD1. Germline values: CDR1 LGHDT, CDR2 YNNKEL (reference sequence). The junction had 9 bases not matched to a gene; V was cut back by 1 base and J by 7 bases. This CDR3 comprises 16 residues.